Described below is a single TCR beta chain sequence and its context. Its antigen is currently unknown. The CDR3 sequence is 15 residues long. With 4 bases removed from V and 6 bases from J, the gap between germline ends came to 15 bases. CDR1 is KGHSH and CDR2 is LQKENI in the germline V gene. The sample originates from a study of long-term antiretroviral therapy in people with HIV. Version v3.0 of the immunoSEQ assay ran at survey level. Clones were sequenced by immunoSEQ multiplex PCR, and TCRdb holds only the in-frame ones, with some missing. The sample yields about 30,000 clones, about nine tenths seen once. The study used samples holding roughly 0.95-11 million cryopreserved PBMC before DNA extraction. General study results and limits: Repertoires in HIV (unlike those of controls) had narrower CDR3 length ranges.

The origin of this receptor is a man aged 45 to 65 with HIV. The sequencing here drew on unsorted PBMCs, taken 3.2 years before starting antiretroviral therapy. The rearrangement joins TRBV18 to TRBJ2-2, with D perhaps matching TRBD2 (5 bases). CDR3 sequence (DNA): TGTGCCAGCTCACTAGACTACCTATCGTCCGGGGAGCTGTTTTTT. Translating gives CASSLDYLSSGELFF.